This T cell receptor (beta chain) derives from a study of blood T cells in healthy people across ages. Study as a whole: About one barcoded beta molecule per two T cells came from capture by template switching.

The germline gives CDR1 MDHEN, CDR2 SYDVKM. Trimming cost V 3 bases and J 4 bases, with 9 bases left between them. The CDR3 spans 14 residues. This clonotype has only a few counts. PCR was performed a second time for about 6 to 12 cycles using a sample-barcoded 5' primer and a J-beta primer mix. Each cDNA molecule received a tag from a template-switch adaptor that had 12 random nucleotides. One entry per CDR3 protein, called by TCRdb with MiXCR from the 5' RACE reads. The data hold hundreds of thousands of distinct CDR3 sequences, with roughly three fifths observed a single time. The chain joins TRBV28 to TRBJ2-2; D is unclear. This sequence originates from a middle-aged man in good health. The specimen sequenced was blood. CDR3 protein: CASSFPSGTGELFF. CDR3 coding DNA: TGTGCCAGCAGTTTCCCTTCAGGCACCGGGGAGCTGTTTTTT.